The 28 T cell receptor beta chains in this list originate from one sample, sequenced in a study of blood T cell repertoires in COVID-19. Only in-frame clones appear in the TCRdb table, and some are missing; sequencing was by immunoSEQ multiplex PCR. The sample consists of approximately 240,000 clones, around 80% of them appearing once. The sample taken for sequencing was peripheral blood. The receptor set was obtained from a woman in her 40s with active or convalescent COVID-19.

The V gene is TRBV7-2, the J gene TRBJ2-2, with TRBD2 identical over 10 bases. The germline gives CDR1 SGHTA, CDR2 FQGNSA. This CDR3 is 14 amino acids long. After removal of 5 bases from V and 6 bases from J, the junction contained 3 bases not matched to a gene. The CDR3 DNA reads as TGTGCCAGCAGCCCGGGACTAGCGTCCGGGGAGCTGTTTTTT. Translation gives CASSPGLASGELFF.

The chain is built from TRBV4-2 and TRBJ2-3; 9 positions agree with TRBD1. The CDR3 has 18 residues. V lost 1 base to trimming and J lost 2 bases; unmatched junction nucleotides: 10. The germline V gene has CDR1 LGHNA and CDR2 YNFKEQ. The CDR3 loop reads CASSQAPPGQGHTDTQYF. The CDR3 nucleotides read TGTGCCAGCAGCCAAGCGCCACCGGGACAGGGACACACAGATACGCAGTATTTT.

The gene calls are TRBV2 and TRBJ2-7; 13 bases align to TRBD2. The V gene's germline CDR1 is SNHLY and CDR2 FYNNEI. The CDR3 consists of 15 residues. V dropped 6 bases and J dropped 3; count of bases not matched to a gene: 5. CDR3 loop: CASREGLAGLYEQYF. The CDR3 bases are TGTGCCAGCAGGGAGGGACTAGCGGGACTCTACGAGCAGTACTTC.

The chain has TRBV3-1 (or the pseudogene TRBV3-2) and TRBJ2-5, with 7 bases that match TRBD2. The germline CDR1 and CDR2 sequences are LGHDT and YNNKEL (reference sequence). The CDR3 runs to 15 residues. V dropped 6 bases and J dropped 5; count of bases not matched to a gene: 12. CDR3 nucleotide sequence: TGTGCCAGCAGTCAAAGGCCTAGCGGTAGGGAGACCCAGTACTTC. Amino acids: CASSQRPSGRETQYF.

This chain uses TRBV6-6 with TRBJ1-5; 7 bases agree with TRBD1. The trim removed 5 bases at V and 3 bases at J, leaving 4 bases unmatched. Looked up from germline, CDR1 is MNHNY and CDR2 is SVGAGI (reference sequence). The CDR3 is made up of 14 amino acids. The CDR3 bases are TGTGCCAGCAGTAGGGACAGTCACAATCAGCCCCAGCATTTT. This codes for CASSRDSHNQPQHF.

In DNA, the CDR3 is TGTGCCAGCAGCTCAGTCGGACAGGTCACGAGGGCTTTCTTT. This encodes CASSSVGQVTRAFF. The chain joins TRBV11-2 to TRBJ1-1; 7 bases agree with TRBD1. The V segment lost 4 bases and the J segment 11 bases; nucleotides outside the gene matches: 13. This CDR3 is 14 amino acids long. The germline gives CDR1 SGHAT, CDR2 FQNNGV.

This clone was counted a few times. This chain connects TRBV30 to TRBJ1-3, with TRBD1 identical over 10 bases. The V and J ends lost 5 bases and 8 bases, in that order; junction bases with no gene match: 0. CDR1 is GTSNPN, CDR2 SVGIG, per germline (reference sequence). The CDR3 loop spans 11 amino acids. DNA of the CDR3: TGTGCCTGGGGACAGGGGGACACCATATATTTT. Its translation: CAWGQGDTIYF.

The rearrangement links TRBV24-1 to TRBJ2-5; D remains ambiguous. Trimming pared 0 bases from V and 4 bases from J, leaving 14 bases between. CDR1 is KGHDR and CDR2 is SFDVKD in the germline V gene. The CDR3 has 16 residues. DNA for the CDR3: TGTGCCACCAGTGATTTGGGAACTCCGGAGAGAGAGACCCAGTACTTC. Protein product: CATSDLGTPERETQYF.

The chain links TRBV6-5 to TRBJ1-3, with 11 positions matching TRBD1. Germline trimming cut 5 bases from V and 4 bases from J; bases unmatched to any gene: 4. This CDR3 has 15 amino acids. The germline V gene has CDR1 MNHEY and CDR2 SVGAGI. For the CDR3, the DNA is TGTGCCAGCAGTCGAGGACAGGGGGCGGGAAACACCATATATTTT. Its translation is CASSRGQGAGNTIYF.

The rearrangement uses TRBV6-5 and TRBJ1-3; 9 positions agree with TRBD1. This CDR3 region has 15 residues. CDR1 and CDR2 (germline): MNHEY, SVGAGI. Losses at the gene ends were 6 bases for V and 4 bases for J; bases not matched to a gene: 7. The CDR3 DNA follows: TGTGCCAGCAGACAAATGGGACAGGGAGGAAACACCATATATTTT. It codes for CASRQMGQGGNTIYF.

In the case of this clone: Other DNA sequences in the sample encode the same CDR3. The chain uses TRBV28 and TRBJ1-2, with D perhaps TRBD1 (6 bases). The germline V and J ends were trimmed by 2 bases and 6 bases, with 7 bases remaining between them. The CDR3 has 12 residues. Germline values: CDR1 MDHEN, CDR2 SYDVKM. CDR3 in DNA: TGTGCCAGCAGTTTAGGGGGCCATGGCTACACCTTC. Translated, it gives CASSLGGHGYTF.

This clone has just one count. This chain joins TRBV4-2 and TRBJ2-7, with 7 bases that match TRBD2. V shed 3 bases and J 3 bases; nucleotides not matched to a gene: 5. Germline loops: CDR1 LGHNA, CDR2 YNFKEQ. This CDR3 comprises 14 residues. This chain's CDR3 is CASSQTSHNYEQYF. CDR3 DNA: TGTGCCAGCAGCCAGACTAGCCACAACTACGAGCAGTACTTC.

The count of this clone is one. The chain recombines TRBV5-1 with TRBJ2-7, with a tentative D call TRBD1 (6 bases). The V gene's germline CDR1 is SGHRS and CDR2 YFSETQ. The CDR3 length is 13 residues. V dropped 5 bases and J dropped 6 bases, with 15 bases sitting between them. CDR3 in amino acids: CASRPGALGEQYF. For the CDR3, the DNA is TGCGCCAGCAGGCCAGGGGCATTGGGCGAGCAGTACTTC.

The chain links TRBV28 to TRBJ2-1, with D perhaps matching TRBD1 (6 bases). Germline loops: CDR1 MDHEN, CDR2 SYDVKM. V lost 2 bases and J lost 7, with 15 bases in between. The CDR3 extends over 15 amino acids. The CDR3 reads CASSLGTKRGNEQFF. The CDR3 DNA is TGTGCCAGCAGTTTAGGGACAAAGAGGGGGAATGAGCAGTTCTTC.

The chain combines TRBV5-4 with TRBJ2-1; D is undetermined. With 2 bases removed from V and 5 bases from J, the gap between germline ends came to 5 bases. The CDR3 runs 12 residues. The germline V gene has CDR1 SGHNT and CDR2 YYREEE (reference sequence). For the CDR3, the DNA is TGTGCCAGCAGCTTATCTCACAATGAGCAGTTCTTC. It yields the protein CASSLSHNEQFF. Combining the CDR3 with reference TRBV5-4 and TRBJ2-1 gives the whole variable domain ETGVTQSPTHLIKTRGQQVTLRCSSQSGHNTVSWYQQALGQGPQFIFQYYREEENGRGNFPPRFSGLQFPNYSSELNVNALELDDSALYLCASSLSHNEQFFGPGTRLTVL.

This chain joins TRBV11-2 and TRBJ1-1; TRBD1 matches at 7 bases. The V segment lost 5 bases and the J segment 1 base; nucleotides outside the gene matches: 7. Germline V gene data show CDR1 as SGHAT and CDR2 as FQNNGV. This CDR3 comprises 15 residues. The CDR3 DNA reads TGTGCCAGCAGCACTAGGCGGGACAGGAACACTGAAGCTTTCTTT. Its protein product is CASSTRRDRNTEAFF.

This clone was seen just once. This chain connects TRBV7-3 to TRBJ2-5; D unclear. Trimming shortened V by 3 bases and J by 0 bases, and 5 bases separated the two germline ends. The germline V gene has CDR1 SGHTA and CDR2 FQGTGA. The CDR3 runs to 13 residues. CDR3 in DNA: TGTGCCAGCAGCTTTCAGTACCAAGAGACCCAGTACTTC. Protein: CASSFQYQETQYF. Full variable domain (outside the CDR3, taken from reference TRBV7-3 and TRBJ2-5): GAGVSQTPSNKVTEKGKYVELRCDPISGHTALYWYRQSLGQGPEFLIYFQGTGAADDSGLPNDRFFAVRPEGSVSTLKIQRTERGDSAVYLCASSFQYQETQYFGPGTRLLVL.

CDR3 amino acids: CASREAPRGVEQYF. The CDR3 nucleotides read TGTGCCAGCAGGGAGGCCCCTCGGGGGGTCGAGCAGTACTTC. The J gene is TRBJ2-7, the V gene TRBV6-5; 7 nucleotides agree with TRBD2. Germline CDR1 MNHEY, CDR2 SVGAGI. V lost 6 bases, J lost 6 bases, and 11 bases stayed unmatched. This CDR3 spans 14 amino acids.

The chain joins TRBV5-1 to TRBJ2-3; D gene ambiguous. V was clipped by 7 bases and J by 2 bases, with 8 bases between them. CDR3 size: 12 residues. Germline CDR1 is SGHRS and CDR2 is YFSETQ. The CDR3 loop reads CASSDTTDTQYF. As DNA, the CDR3 is TGCGCCAGCTCCGACACCACAGATACGCAGTATTTT.

V is TRBV7-9 and J is TRBJ2-5, with 10 bases aligning to TRBD1. J gave up 1 base and V 6 bases, and 8 bases lay outside the gene matches. The CDR3 runs to 16 residues. Germline V gene lookup returns CDR1 SEHNR and CDR2 FQNEAQ (reference sequence). CDR3 sequence: CASSIARTGGQETQYF. CDR3 nucleotide sequence: TGTGCCAGCAGTATCGCTCGGACAGGGGGCCAAGAGACCCAGTACTTC.

The genes are TRBV4-1 and TRBJ2-7, with D possibly being TRBD1 (5 bases). Looked up from germline, CDR1 is MGHRA and CDR2 is YSYEKL. The CDR3 length is 15 residues. V was trimmed by 0 bases and J by 2 bases, leaving 11 bases between them. This chain's CDR3 is CASSQERGPTYEQYV. As DNA, the CDR3 is TGCGCCAGCAGCCAAGAAAGGGGTCCCACCTACGAGCAGTACGTC.

The chain carries TRBV6-1 and TRBJ1-2; a weak D match, TRBD1 (5 bases). The V end lost 3 bases, the J end lost 2 bases, and 16 bases lay between the germline ends. Germline CDR1 and CDR2: MNHNS and SASEGT. CDR3 size: 16 residues. CDR3 residues: CASSDLLGQMNYGYTF. The DNA for the CDR3 is TGTGCCAGCAGTGACCTTTTGGGGCAGATGAACTATGGCTACACCTTC.

This chain connects TRBV3-1 (or the pseudogene TRBV3-2) to TRBJ2-7, with D perhaps matching TRBD2 (6 bases). The CDR3 is 14 residues long. With 4 bases removed from V and 5 bases from J, the gap between germline ends came to 15 bases. The germline V gene has CDR1 LGHDT and CDR2 YNNKEL (reference sequence). This CDR3 reads CASSLLGGGDEQYF. CDR3 coding DNA: TGTGCCAGCAGCCTACTCGGGGGTGGTGACGAGCAGTACTTC.

This clone was observed once. This rearrangement joins TRBV28 to TRBJ1-5; TRBD1 matches at 8 bases. Trimming took 5 bases from V and 6 from J; bases not matched to a gene: 9. The germline V gene encodes CDR1 MDHEN and CDR2 SYDVKM. The CDR3 is 15 residues long. The CDR3 sequence is CASSRTGTGSQPQHF. The CDR3 DNA follows: TGTGCCAGCAGTCGGACCGGGACAGGCTCTCAGCCCCAGCATTTT.

The chain carries TRBV10-2 and TRBJ1-5, with D hard to call. The CDR3 length is 12 residues. Germline V gene sequence: CDR1 WSHSY, CDR2 SAAADI. Trimming shortened V by 2 bases and J by 6 bases, and 5 bases separated the two germline ends. In DNA form, the CDR3 reads TGCGCCAGCAGTGAGCTCGGTCAGCCCCAGCATTTT. Amino acid sequence: CASSELGQPQHF.

V is TRBV7-2 and J is TRBJ2-7, with 11 bases lining up with TRBD1. The germline V gene has CDR1 SGHTA and CDR2 FQGNSA. The CDR3 is 14 residues long. Trimming took 4 bases from V and 3 from J; bases not matched to a gene: 2. In DNA form, the CDR3 reads TGTGCCAGCAGCTCAGGGACAGGGGGCTACGAGCAGTACTTC. It is translated as CASSSGTGGYEQYF.

The chain links TRBV5-1 to TRBJ2-1, with D hard to call. CDR3 length: 16 amino acids. The V and J ends lost 0 bases and 0 bases respectively, with 10 bases between them. Germline V gene sequence: CDR1 SGHRS, CDR2 YFSETQ. The CDR3 DNA is TGCGCCAGCAGCTTGGATCCGCGGAGCTCCTACAATGAGCAGTTCTTC. Encoded protein: CASSLDPRSSYNEQFF.

The chain links TRBV30 to TRBJ1-1, with a weak D call TRBD1 (5 bases). V lost 4 bases and J lost 7, with 22 bases in between. The CDR3 spans 15 residues. CDR1 and CDR2 (germline): GTSNPN, SVGIG (reference sequence). The CDR3 is CAWTPVRRGGYEAFF. In DNA form, the CDR3 reads TGTGCCTGGACCCCAGTCCGCCGTGGGGGGTATGAAGCTTTCTTT.